This TCR beta chain was identified during a study of blood T cell repertoires in COVID-19. Residents of about two dozen US areas, aged about 18 to 89 years, made up the participants. Only in-frame clones appear in the TCRdb table, and some are missing; sequencing was by immunoSEQ multiplex PCR. Among around 170,000 clones, just over 85% were seen once, and the ten largest hold approximately 9.4%. Germline CDR1 and CDR2: DFQATT and SNEGSKA (reference sequence). V was cut by 3 bases and J by 9 bases, with 20 bases left in between. There are 14 residues in the CDR3. J is TRBJ1-1 and V is TRBV20-1; no clear D gene. The TCR was taken from a woman aged 18-29 years who had recovered from COVID-19. Sequencing used PBMCs or T cells enriched from blood (not recorded which). The CDR3 protein is CSASSPGAIKQAFF. The CDR3 region has the DNA TGCAGTGCTAGTTCCCCAGGCGCGATAAAACAAGCTTTCTTT.